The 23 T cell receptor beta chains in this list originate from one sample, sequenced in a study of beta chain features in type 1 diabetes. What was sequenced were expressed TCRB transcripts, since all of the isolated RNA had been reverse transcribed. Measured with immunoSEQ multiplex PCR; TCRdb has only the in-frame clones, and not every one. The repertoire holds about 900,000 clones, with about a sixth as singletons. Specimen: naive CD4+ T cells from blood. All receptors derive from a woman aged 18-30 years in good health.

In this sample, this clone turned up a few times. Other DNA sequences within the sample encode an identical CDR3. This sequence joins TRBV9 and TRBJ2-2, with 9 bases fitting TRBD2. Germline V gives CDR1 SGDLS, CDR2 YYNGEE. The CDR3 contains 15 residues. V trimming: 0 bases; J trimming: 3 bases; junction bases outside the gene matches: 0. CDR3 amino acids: CASSVGGRDTGELFF. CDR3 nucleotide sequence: TGTGCCAGCAGCGTAGGCGGGAGGGACACCGGGGAGCTGTTTTTT.

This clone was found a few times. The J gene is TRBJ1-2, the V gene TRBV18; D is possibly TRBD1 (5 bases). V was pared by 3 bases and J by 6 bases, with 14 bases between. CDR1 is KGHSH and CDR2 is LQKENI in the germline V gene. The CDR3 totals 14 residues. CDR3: CASSPSGGIDGYTF. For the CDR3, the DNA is TGTGCCAGCTCACCGTCGGGGGGGATTGATGGCTACACCTTC.

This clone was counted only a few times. The CDR3 nucleotides read TGCAGCGTCGTGTTACCTACGTTGGTTTCGAACACTGAAGCTTTCTTT. Encoded protein: CSVVLPTLVSNTEAFF. The V gene is TRBV29-1, the J gene TRBJ1-1, with unresolved D. The CDR3 contains 16 residues. Germline CDR1 is SQVTM and CDR2 is ANQGSEA. V was cut by 6 bases and J by 1 base, with 21 bases left in between.

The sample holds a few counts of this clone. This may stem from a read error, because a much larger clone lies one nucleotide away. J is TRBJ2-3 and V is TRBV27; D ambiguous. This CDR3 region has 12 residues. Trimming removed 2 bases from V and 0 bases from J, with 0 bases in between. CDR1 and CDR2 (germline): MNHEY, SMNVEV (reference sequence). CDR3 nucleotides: TGTGCCAGCAGTTTAAGCACAGATACGCAGTATTTT. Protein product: CASSLSTDTQYF.

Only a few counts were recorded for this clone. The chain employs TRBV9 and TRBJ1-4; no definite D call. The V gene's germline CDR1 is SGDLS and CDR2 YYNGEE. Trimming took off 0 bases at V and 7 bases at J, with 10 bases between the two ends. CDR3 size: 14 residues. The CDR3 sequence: CASSVGVQVEKLFF. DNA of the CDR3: TGTGCCAGCAGCGTAGGCGTGCAGGTTGAAAAACTGTTTTTT.

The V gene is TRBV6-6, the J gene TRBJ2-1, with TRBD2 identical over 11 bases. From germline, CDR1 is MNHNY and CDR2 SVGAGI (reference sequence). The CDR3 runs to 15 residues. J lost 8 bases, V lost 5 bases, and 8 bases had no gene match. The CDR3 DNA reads TGTGCCAGCAGTCTCACTAGCGGGAGCGACCATGAGCAGTTCTTC. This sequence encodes CASSLTSGSDHEQFF.

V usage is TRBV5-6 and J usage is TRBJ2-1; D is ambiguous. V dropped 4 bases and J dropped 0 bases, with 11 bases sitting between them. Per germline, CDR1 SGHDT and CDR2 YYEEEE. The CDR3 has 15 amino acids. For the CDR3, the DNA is TGTGCCAGCAGCAGAGACAAAGGCTCCTACAATGAGCAGTTCTTC. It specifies CASSRDKGSYNEQFF.

CDR3: CASSSGTSDTQYF. The CDR3 nucleotides read TGTGCCAGCAGCTCCGGGACGTCAGATACGCAGTATTTT. The V call is TRBV7-3, the J call TRBJ2-3, with D perhaps assigned TRBD1 or TRBD2 (5 bases each). Germline V gives CDR1 SGHTA, CDR2 FQGTGA. Trimming shortened V by 4 bases and J by 4 bases, and 9 bases separated the two germline ends. The CDR3 has 13 amino acids.

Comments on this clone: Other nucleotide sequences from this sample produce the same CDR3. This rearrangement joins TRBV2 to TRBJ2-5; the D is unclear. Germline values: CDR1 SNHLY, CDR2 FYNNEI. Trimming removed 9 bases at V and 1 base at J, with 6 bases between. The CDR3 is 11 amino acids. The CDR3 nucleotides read TGTGCCAGTAGCCCCCAAGAGACCCAGTACTTC. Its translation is CASSPQETQYF.

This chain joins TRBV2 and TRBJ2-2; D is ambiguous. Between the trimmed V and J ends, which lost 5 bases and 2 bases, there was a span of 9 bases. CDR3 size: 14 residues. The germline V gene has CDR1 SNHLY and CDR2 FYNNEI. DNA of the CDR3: TGTGCCAGCAGTAAGATAAGTAACACCGGGGAGCTGTTTTTT. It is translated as CASSKISNTGELFF.

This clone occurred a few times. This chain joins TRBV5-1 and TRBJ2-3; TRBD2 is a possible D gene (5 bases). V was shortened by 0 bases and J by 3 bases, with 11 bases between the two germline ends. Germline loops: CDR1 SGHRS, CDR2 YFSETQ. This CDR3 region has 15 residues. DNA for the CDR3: TGCGCCAGCAGCTTGGAATTCGCGGGTACAGATACGCAGTATTTT. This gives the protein CASSLEFAGTDTQYF.

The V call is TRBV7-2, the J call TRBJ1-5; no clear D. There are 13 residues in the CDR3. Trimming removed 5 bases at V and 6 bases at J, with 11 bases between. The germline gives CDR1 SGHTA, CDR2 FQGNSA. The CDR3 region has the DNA TGTGCCAGCAGCCCCTTGGTCGGTCAGCCCCAGCATTTT. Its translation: CASSPLVGQPQHF.

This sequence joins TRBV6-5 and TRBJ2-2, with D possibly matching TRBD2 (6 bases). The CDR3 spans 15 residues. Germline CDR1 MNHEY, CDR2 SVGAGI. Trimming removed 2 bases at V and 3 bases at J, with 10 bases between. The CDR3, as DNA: TGTGCCAGCAGTTACGGGGTAGCGGACACCGGGGAGCTGTTTTTT. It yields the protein CASSYGVADTGELFF.

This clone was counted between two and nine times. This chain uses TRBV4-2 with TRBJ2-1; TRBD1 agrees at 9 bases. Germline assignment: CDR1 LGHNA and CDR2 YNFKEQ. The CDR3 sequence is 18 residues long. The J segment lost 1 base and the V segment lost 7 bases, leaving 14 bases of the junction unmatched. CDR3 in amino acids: CASNPRALDRGSYNEQFF. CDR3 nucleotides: TGTGCCAGCAACCCGAGGGCCCTGGACAGGGGTTCCTACAATGAGCAGTTCTTC.

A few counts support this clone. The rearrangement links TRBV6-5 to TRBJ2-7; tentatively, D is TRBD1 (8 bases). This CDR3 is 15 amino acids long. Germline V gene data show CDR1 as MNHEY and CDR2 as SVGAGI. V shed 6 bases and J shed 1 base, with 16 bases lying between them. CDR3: CASSRGQGGSYEQYF. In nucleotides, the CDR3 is TGTGCCAGCAGCCGAGGACAGGGAGGGTCCTACGAGCAGTACTTC.

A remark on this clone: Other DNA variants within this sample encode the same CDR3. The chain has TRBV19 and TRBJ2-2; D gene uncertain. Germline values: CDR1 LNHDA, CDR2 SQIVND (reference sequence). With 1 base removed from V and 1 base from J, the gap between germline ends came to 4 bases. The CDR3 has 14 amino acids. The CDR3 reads CASSIGRNTGELFF. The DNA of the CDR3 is TGTGCCAGTAGTATAGGTAGGAACACCGGGGAGCTGTTTTTT.

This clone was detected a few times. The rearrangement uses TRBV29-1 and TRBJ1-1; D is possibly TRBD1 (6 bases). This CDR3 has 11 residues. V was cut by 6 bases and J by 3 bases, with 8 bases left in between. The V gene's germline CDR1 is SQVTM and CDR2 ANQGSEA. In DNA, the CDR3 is TGCAGCGTGGGACAATACACTGAAGCTTTCTTT. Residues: CSVGQYTEAFF.

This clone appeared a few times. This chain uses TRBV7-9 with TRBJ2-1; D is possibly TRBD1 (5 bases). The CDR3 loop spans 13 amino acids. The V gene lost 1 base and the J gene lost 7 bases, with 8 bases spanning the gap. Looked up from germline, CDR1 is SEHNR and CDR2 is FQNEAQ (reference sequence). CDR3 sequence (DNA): TGTGCCAGCAGCTTAGGGACAAAAAATGAGCAGTTCTTC. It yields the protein CASSLGTKNEQFF.

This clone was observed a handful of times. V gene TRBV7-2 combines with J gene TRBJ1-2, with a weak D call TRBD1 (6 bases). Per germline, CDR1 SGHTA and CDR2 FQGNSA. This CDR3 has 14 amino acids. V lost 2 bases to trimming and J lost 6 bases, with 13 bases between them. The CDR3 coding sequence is TGTGCCAGCAGCTTAAGTCGGGGGGCACATGGCTACACCTTC. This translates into CASSLSRGAHGYTF.

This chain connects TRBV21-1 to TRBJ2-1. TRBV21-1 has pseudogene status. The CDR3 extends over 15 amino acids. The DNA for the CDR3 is TGTGCCAGCAGCAAAGGGCGAGATGACGACAATGAGCAGTTCTTC. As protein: CASSKGRDDDNEQFF.

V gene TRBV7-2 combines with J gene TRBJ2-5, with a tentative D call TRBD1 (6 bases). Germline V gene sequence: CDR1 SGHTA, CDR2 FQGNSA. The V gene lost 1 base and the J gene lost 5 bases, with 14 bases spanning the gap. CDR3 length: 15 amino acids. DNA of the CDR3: TGTGCCAGCAGCTTAGGAATACAGGGTTGGGAGACCCAGTACTTC. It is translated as CASSLGIQGWETQYF. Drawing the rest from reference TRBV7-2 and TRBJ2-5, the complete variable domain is GAGVSQSPSNKVTEKGKDVELRCDPISGHTALYWYRQSLGQGLEFLIYFQGNSAPDKSGLPSDRFSAERTGGSVSTLTIQRTQQEDSAVYLCASSLGIQGWETQYFGPGTRLLVL.

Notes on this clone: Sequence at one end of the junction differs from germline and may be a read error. The CDR3 spells CASSGSRDRLDF. The CDR3 region has the DNA TGTGCCAGCAGCGGCTCCCGGGACCGCCTAGACTTC. The gene calls are TRBV7-2 and TRBJ2-7; tentatively, D is TRBD1 or TRBD2 (5 bases each). The CDR3 sequence is 12 residues long. CDR1 is SGHTA and CDR2 is FQGNSA in the germline V gene.

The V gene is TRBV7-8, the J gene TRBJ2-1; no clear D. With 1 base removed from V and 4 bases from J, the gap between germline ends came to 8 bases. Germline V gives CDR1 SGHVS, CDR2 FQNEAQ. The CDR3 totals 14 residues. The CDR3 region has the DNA TGTGCCAGCAGCTTAGAGCGTCTTTACAATGAGCAGTTCTTC. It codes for CASSLERLYNEQFF. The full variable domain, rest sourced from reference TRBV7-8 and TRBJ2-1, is GAGVSQSPRYKVAKRGQDVALRCDPISGHVSLFWYQQALGQGPEFLTYFQNEAQLDKSGLPSDRFFAERPEGSVSTLKIQRTQQEDSAVYLCASSLERLYNEQFFGPGTRLTVL.